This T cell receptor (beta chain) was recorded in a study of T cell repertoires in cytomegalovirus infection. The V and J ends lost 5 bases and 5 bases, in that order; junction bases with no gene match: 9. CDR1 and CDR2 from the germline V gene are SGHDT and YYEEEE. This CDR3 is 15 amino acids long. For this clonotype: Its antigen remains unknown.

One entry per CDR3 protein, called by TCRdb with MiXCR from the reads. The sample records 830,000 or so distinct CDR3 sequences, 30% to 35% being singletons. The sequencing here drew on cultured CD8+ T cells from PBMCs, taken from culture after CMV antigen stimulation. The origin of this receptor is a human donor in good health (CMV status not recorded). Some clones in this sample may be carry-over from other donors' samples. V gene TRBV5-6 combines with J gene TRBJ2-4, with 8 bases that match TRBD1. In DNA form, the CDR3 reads TGTGCCAGCAGTCTGACCGGGACAGGAGAAAACATTCAGTACTTC. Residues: CASSLTGTGENIQYF.